This T cell receptor beta chain was obtained from a study of cytomegalovirus exposure and HLA in healthy donors. Overall study results and limits: TCR beta chains numbering approximately 150 were designated cytomegalovirus-associated.

A multiplex PCR was run with 60 Vbeta primers and 13 Jbeta primers. The table came from immunoSEQ multiplex PCR; TCRdb's copy has only in-frame clones and leaves some out. The sample has about 120,000 clones; 9% to 10% are singletons. The germline V and J ends were trimmed by 0 bases and 3 bases, with 11 bases remaining between them. Germline assignment: CDR1 SGDLS and CDR2 YYNGEE. The CDR3 contains 15 residues. This clone has a handful of counts. The target antigen is unknown. This rearrangement joins TRBV9 to TRBJ2-3; D not resolved. This clonotype was sampled from a man aged 25-45 years in good health and CMV-seronegative. Sequenced input: PBMCs. In DNA form, the CDR3 reads TGTGCCAGCAGCGTAGGGTGGAGAGGAACAGATACGCAGTATTTT. Amino acids: CASSVGWRGTDTQYF. The full variable domain, with the rest looked up from reference TRBV9 and TRBJ2-3, is DSGVTQTPKHLITATGQRVTLRCSPRSGDLSVYWYQQSLDQGLQFLIQYYNGEERAKGNILERFSAQQFPDLHSELNLSSLELGDSALYFCASSVGWRGTDTQYFGPGTRLTVL.